The rows below give T cell receptor beta chains drawn from one sample of a study of glioma-infiltrating T cells. TCRdb re-called the multiplex PCR reads through MiXCR, storing one row per CDR3 protein. The sample consists of over 140,000 distinct CDR3 sequences, about two fifths of them appearing once. Sequenced: glioma tissue, nonneoplastic brain tissue, or PBMCs (not recorded which). The receptors derive from a human donor with low-grade glioma or glioblastoma, undergoing nonglioma brain surgery, or in good health (not recorded which). Both conserved end residues are part of each CDR3. The order of the fields is clone size, D gene, J gene, V gene, CDR3 DNA, CDR3 protein. D genes are given only for firm matches. The listing skips clone size in some rows; elsewhere it reads once, few, many or a size class.

few,.,TRBJ2-5,TRBV6-1,TGTGCCAGCAGTTGGAGGGGGCGAGCCTCGGAGACCCAGTACTTC,CASSWRGRASETQYF
many,TRBD2,TRBJ2-7,TRBV6-1,TGTGCCAGCAGTCTAGCGGTCTACGAGCAGTACTTC,CASSLAVYEQYF
.,.,TRBJ1-1,TRBV4-3,TGCGCCAGCAGCCAAGACCACCAGGGGCTTGAAGCTTCCTTT,CASSQDHQGLEASF
.,.,TRBJ2-1,TRBV12-3/TRBV12-4,TGTGCCAGCAGTTTGGGGGGGCTGTACAATGAGCAGTTCTTC,CASSLGGLYNEQFF
.,.,TRBJ2-7,TRBV6-1,TGTGCCAGCAGAGACGGACTATTTTCCTACGAGCAGTACTTC,CASRDGLFSYEQYF
many,.,TRBJ2-1,TRBV19,TGTGCCAGCGCGACAGTATTCTCCTACAATGAGCAGTTCTTC,CASATVFSYNEQFF
few,.,TRBJ1-4,TRBV7-9,TGTGCCAGCAGCTCACCCTCCCGACAGTACGACAAACTGTTTTTT,CASSSPSRQYDKLFF
.,.,TRBJ2-3,TRBV30,TGTGCCTGGAGTCCACAGGATTGGGGGACAGATACGCAGTATTTT,CAWSPQDWGTDTQYF
.,TRBD1,TRBJ2-1,TRBV20-1,TGCAGTGCTTCCCGGGACAGTTTGATGGAGACCCAGTTCTTC,CSASRDSLMETQFF
.,.,TRBJ1-2,TRBV20-1,TGCAGTGCTAGAGTGTTCGGCAGCGAGCATGGCTACACCTTC,CSARVFGSEHGYTF
.,.,TRBJ1-5,TRBV10-3,TGTGCCATCAGTGAGTCGACCCACAGCAATCAGCCCCAGCATTTT,CAISESTHSNQPQHF